This T cell receptor (beta chain) was sequenced for a study of blood T cell repertoires in COVID-19 (dated by TCRdb to between 2020 and 2021). Study-level background: The collaborator samples originated in the United States, Italy and Spain and spanned the acute and convalescent phases of COVID-19. Deeply sampled blood TCRbeta repertoires from subjects exposed to, actively infected with, or recovered from COVID-19 were included in the dataset. The repertoires were released in a freely available public database intended as a resource for research on the immune response to SARS-CoV-2. The material from the prospective study consisted of cDNA or gDNA derived from T cells, B-cell-depleted T cells, or PBMCs. The samples were drawn from two sources: the first 160 participants of the ongoing ImmuneRACE study, and 950 to 1,500 subjects contributed by 6 global collaborators. Where available, HLA class I and class II types were taken from metadata supplied by the sample provider and were not determined by assay-based typing. Sample metadata almost always included a de-identified subject ID, COVID-19 status, age in years and sex. Points the paper makes about the study in general: The amount of clinical and demographic metadata varied by source and participant and was provided uncurated.

TCRbeta CDR3 regions were amplified from genomic DNA by means of the immunoSEQ Assay, a bias-controlled multiplex PCR. The original pipeline was this. The number of nucleated cells in each sample was estimated from the amplification of reference gene primers within the assay. Sequence reads were collapsed and filtered to measure the absolute abundance of every unique TCRbeta CDR3 rearrangement. Productive Simpson clonality was computed per sample as the square root of Simpson's diversity index over productive rearrangements. TCRdb re-hosts the immuneACCESS table, in-frame sequences only. Its copies lack some clones; in the studies checked, an unresolved V gene accounts for under half of them, and the cause for the rest is not known. D and trimming come from the DNA, and the V and J calls and clone size come from that table. The sample data list some 69,000 clones, and around 90% of these were observed just once. The ten most abundant clones make up around 1.3% of the sample.

In the germline V gene, CDR1 corresponds to MNHNS and CDR2 to SASEGT. The CDR3 measures 17 amino acids from cysteine to phenylalanine. CDR3 DNA only is kept here, 51 bases in frame from base 1. V is trimmed back by 2 bases and J by 4 bases, and the junction contains 10 bases that no gene match accounts for. Collaborating institutions collected whole blood in K2EDTA tubes following their own protocols. For TCRbeta analysis, collaborators shipped samples in one of three forms: frozen whole blood, isolated PBMCs, or DNA extracted from either of those sample types. With respect to this clone: Its antigen remains unidentified. No base quality information exists; no much larger clone differs at one position.

Input material: peripheral blood. The rearranged segments are TRBV6-1 and TRBJ1-4; 7 junctional bases match TRBD1. This sequence was found in a man between 60 and 75 years old with acute or convalescent COVID-19. In nucleotide form, the sequence is TGTGCCAGCAGTGAAATAGGCAGGGGGGCCGGTAATGAAAAACTGTTTTTT. Translation gives CASSEIGRGAGNEKLFF.